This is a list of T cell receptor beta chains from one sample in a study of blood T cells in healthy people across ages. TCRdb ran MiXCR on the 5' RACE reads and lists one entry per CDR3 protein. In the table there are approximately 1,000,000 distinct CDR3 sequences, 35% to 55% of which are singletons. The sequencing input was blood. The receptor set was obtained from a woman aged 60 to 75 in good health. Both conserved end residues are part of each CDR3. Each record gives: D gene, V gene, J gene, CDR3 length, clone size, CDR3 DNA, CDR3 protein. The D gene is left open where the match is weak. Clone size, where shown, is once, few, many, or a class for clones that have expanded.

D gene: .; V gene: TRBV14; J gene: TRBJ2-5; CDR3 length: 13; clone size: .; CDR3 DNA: TGTGCCAGCAGCCTCTACAGCCAAGAGACCCAGTACTTC; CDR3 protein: CASSLYSQETQYF
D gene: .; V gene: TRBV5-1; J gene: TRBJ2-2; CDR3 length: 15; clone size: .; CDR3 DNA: TGCGCCAGCAGCTTGGGAGGGATGAACACCGGGGAGCTGTTTTTT; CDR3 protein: CASSLGGMNTGELFF
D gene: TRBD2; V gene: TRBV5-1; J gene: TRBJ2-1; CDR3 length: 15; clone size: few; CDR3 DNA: TGCGCCAGCACGAGGACTAGCGGGGGGTACAATGAGCAGTTCTTC; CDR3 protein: CASTRTSGGYNEQFF
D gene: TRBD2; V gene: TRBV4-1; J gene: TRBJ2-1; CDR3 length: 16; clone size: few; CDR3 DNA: TGCGCCAGCAGCCAAACCGGGACTAGCGGGAACAATGAGCAGTTCTTC; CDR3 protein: CASSQTGTSGNNEQFF
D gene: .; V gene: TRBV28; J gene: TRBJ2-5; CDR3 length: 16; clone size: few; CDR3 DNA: TGTGCCAGCAGTTTCTTTGGGAAGGCCCAAAGGGAGACCCAGTACTTC; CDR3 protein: CASSFFGKAQRETQYF
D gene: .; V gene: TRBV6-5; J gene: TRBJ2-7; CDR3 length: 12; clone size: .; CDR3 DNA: TGTGCCAGCAGTTACCAGGGTCTCGAGCAGTACTTC; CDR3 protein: CASSYQGLEQYF
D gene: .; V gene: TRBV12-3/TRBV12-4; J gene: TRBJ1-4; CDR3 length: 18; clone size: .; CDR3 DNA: TGTGCCAGCAGTTTCGATCGGTGGCAGGGAGGAACTAATGAAAAACTGTTTTTT; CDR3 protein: CASSFDRWQGGTNEKLFF
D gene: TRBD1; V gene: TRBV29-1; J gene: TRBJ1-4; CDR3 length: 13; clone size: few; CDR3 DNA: TGCAGCGCTACAGGGGCAACTAATGAAAAACTGTTTTTT; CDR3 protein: CSATGATNEKLFF
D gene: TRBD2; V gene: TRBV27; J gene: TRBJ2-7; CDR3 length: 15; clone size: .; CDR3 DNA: TGTGCCAGCAGTTTCGCTAGCGGACCGGCCTACGAGCAGTACTTC; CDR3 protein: CASSFASGPAYEQYF
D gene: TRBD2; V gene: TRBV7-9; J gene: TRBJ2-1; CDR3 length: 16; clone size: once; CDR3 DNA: TGTGCCAGCAGCTTGACGGGACTAGTCACAGAAGATGAGCAGTTCTTC; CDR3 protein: CASSLTGLVTEDEQFF
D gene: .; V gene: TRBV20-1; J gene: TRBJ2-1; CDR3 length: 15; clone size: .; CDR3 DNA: TGCAGTGCTAGCAGGGGCGGGAGTGCCTACAATGAGCAGTTCTTC; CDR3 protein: CSASRGGSAYNEQFF
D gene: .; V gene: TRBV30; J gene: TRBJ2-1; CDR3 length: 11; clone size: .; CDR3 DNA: TGTGCCTGGAGTCGTCTGTATGAGCAGTTCTTC; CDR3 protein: CAWSRLYEQFF
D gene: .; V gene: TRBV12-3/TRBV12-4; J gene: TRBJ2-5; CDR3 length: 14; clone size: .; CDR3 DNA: TGTGCCAGCAGTTTAATGTCAGACCAAGAGACCCAGTACTTC; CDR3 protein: CASSLMSDQETQYF
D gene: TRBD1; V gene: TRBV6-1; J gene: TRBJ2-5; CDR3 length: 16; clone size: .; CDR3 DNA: TGTGCCAGCAGTGAGGGACAGGGGGCTTTGCAAGAGACCCAGTACTTC; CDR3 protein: CASSEGQGALQETQYF
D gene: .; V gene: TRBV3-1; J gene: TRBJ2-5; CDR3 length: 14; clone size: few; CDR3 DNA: TGTGCCAGCAAAACGACAGGAACCCAAGAGACCCAGTACTTC; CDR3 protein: CASKTTGTQETQYF
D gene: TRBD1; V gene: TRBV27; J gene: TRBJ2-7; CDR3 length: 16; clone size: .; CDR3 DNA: TGTGCCAGCAGGGACAGGGCAATTGGCCCTCTCTACGAGCAGTACTTC; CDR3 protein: CASRDRAIGPLYEQYF
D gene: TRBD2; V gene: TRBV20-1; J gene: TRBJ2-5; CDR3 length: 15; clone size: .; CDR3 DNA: TGCAGTGCTAGAGATTTCCGGGAGGAATCGGAGACCCAGTACTTC; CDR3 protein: CSARDFREESETQYF
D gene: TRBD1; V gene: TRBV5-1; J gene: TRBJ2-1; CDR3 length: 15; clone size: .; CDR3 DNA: TGCGCCAGCAGTCACGCCGGGACAGGGAGAGATGAGCAGTTCTTC; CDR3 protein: CASSHAGTGRDEQFF